This entry features one T cell receptor (beta chain) sequence. Its antigen is unknown. This record belongs to a study of post-analysis software for immune sequencing data. General observations from the study: Samples made in the same batch grouped tightly together by F measure. Diversity measured as normalized Chao1 was significantly lower in multiple sclerosis patients than in controls. Controls showed lower frequencies than patients for five TRBV segments, and TRBV5-6, TRBV5-1 and TRBV20-1 were among these.

Unique molecular identifiers were built into the TCR beta cDNA libraries. TCRdb analysed the PCR reads with MiXCR anew, one entry per CDR3 protein. The sample lists roughly 800,000 distinct CDR3 sequences; 40% to 55% were seen once. The CDR3 is 15 residues long. Trimming removed 1 base from V and 5 bases from J, with 14 bases in between. Germline CDR1 is LGHDT and CDR2 is YNNKEL (reference sequence). This clonotype was obtained from a girl between 5 and 17 years old with multiple sclerosis. This sequence joins TRBV3-1 and TRBJ2-5; TRBD2 might be the D (6 bases). The sample consisted of blood. The CDR3 DNA is TGTGCCAGCAGCCAAGGTGTTCGGGGGAAGGAGACCCAGTACTTC. Translation gives CASSQGVRGKETQYF.